The clone carrying this TCR beta chain was counted a single time. Its antigen is still unknown. From RNA, the CDR3 regions of TCR beta chains were amplified and sequenced. First-round RT-PCR employed HTBI primers, with a second-round multiplex PCR after it. Each CDR3 protein is one row after TCRdb ran MiXCR on the multiplex PCR reads. Counted here are a few hundred thousand distinct CDR3 sequences, about a sixth occurring once; the ten biggest clones make up approximately 2.4%. Cases classed as stable hyperthyroidism had no ophthalmopathy within 18 months of follow-up. Diagnosis relied on clinical symptoms, serum thyroxine, TRAb, thyroid ultrasound and orbital computed tomography. V dropped 1 base and J dropped 0 bases, with 13 bases sitting between them. The CDR3 contains 17 residues. Germline loops: CDR1 MGHDK, CDR2 SYGVNS. The data derive from a study of Graves' ophthalmopathy and Graves' hyperthyroidism. Notes on the study in general: Ophthalmopathy versus stable hyperthyroidism: 13-signature model gave roughly 88% sensitivity, roughly 81% specificity. At 60% to 71% sensitivity and roughly 72% specificity, the model predicted progression of the ophthalmopathy.

This clonotype was sampled from an adult woman with stable Graves' hyperthyroidism. This chain uses TRBV25-1 with TRBJ1-3, with D perhaps TRBD1 (6 bases). The sequenced sample was peripheral blood. CDR3 region: CASSEWEQTGSGNTIYF. As DNA, the CDR3 is TGTGCCAGCAGTGAATGGGAACAGACAGGCTCTGGAAACACCATATATTTT.